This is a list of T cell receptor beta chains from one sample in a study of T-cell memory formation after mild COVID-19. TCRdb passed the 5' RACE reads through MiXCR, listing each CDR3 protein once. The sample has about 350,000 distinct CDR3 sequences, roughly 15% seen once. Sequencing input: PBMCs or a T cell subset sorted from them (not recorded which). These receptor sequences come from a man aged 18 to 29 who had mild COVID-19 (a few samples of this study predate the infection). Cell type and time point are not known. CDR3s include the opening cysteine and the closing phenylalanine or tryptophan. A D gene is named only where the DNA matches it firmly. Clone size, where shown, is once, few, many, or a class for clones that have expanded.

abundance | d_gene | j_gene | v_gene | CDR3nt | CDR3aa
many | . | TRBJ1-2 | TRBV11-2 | TGTGCCAGCAGCCCCGACAGGCAGGGTGGCTACACCTTC | CASSPDRQGGYTF
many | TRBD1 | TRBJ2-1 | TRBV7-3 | TGTGCCAGCAGCTATGCAGGGGGTGGTGAGCAGTTCTTC | CASSYAGGGEQFF
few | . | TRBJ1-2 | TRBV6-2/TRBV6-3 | TGTGCCAGCAGTTTAAACAGGGTGGACTATGGCTACACCTTC | CASSLNRVDYGYTF
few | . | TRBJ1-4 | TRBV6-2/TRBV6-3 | TGTGCCAGCAGTTCTGAATGGACGGGTGAAAAACTGTTTTTT | CASSSEWTGEKLFF
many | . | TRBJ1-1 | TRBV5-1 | TGCGCCAGCAGACCTACAGCGAACACTGAAGCTTTCTTT | CASRPTANTEAFF
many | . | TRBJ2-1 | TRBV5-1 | TGCGCCAGCAGCTGGGGACTCACCAATGAGCAGTTCTTC | CASSWGLTNEQFF
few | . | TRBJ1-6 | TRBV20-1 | TGCAGTGCCCACAGCTCCTATAATTCACCCCTCCACTTT | CSAHSSYNSPLHF
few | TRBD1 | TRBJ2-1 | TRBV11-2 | TGTGCCAGCAGTCCCAGACAGGGGGATTTTCTAGGCAATGAGCAGTTCTTC | CASSPRQGDFLGNEQFF
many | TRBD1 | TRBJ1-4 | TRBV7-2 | TGTGCCAGCAGCTTAGAGGCAGGGGGCATCGGAAAACTGTTTTTT | CASSLEAGGIGKLFF
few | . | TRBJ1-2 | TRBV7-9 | TGTGCCAGCAGCTCTTCCCTGGGCTACACCTTC | CASSSSLGYTF
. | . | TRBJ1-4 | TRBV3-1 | TGTGCCAGCAGCCAAGATCACGCTAATGAAAAACTGTTTTTT | CASSQDHANEKLFF
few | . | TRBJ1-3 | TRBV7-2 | TGTGCCAGCACCCCAGGTTGGGGAAACACCATATATTTT | CASTPGWGNTIYF
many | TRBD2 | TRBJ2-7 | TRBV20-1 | TGCAGTGCTAGAGAGCTAGCGGGGAACTACGAGCAGTACTTC | CSARELAGNYEQYF
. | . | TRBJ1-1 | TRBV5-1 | TGCGCCAGCAGCCCCGGGGGGACGGGAAACACTGAAGCTTTCTTT | CASSPGGTGNTEAFF
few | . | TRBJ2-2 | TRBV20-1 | TGCAGTGCTAGAGATCGGGTGGTCGGGGAGCTGTTTTTT | CSARDRVVGELFF
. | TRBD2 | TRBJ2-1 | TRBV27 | TGTGCCAGCAGTTCACTACAGCGGGGGTCCTACAATGAGCAGTTCTTC | CASSSLQRGSYNEQFF
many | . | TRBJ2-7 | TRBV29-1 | TGCAGCGTTGATCGGAGGGCTATAATCCCCTACGAGCAGTACTTC | CSVDRRAIIPYEQYF
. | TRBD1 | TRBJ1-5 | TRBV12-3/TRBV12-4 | TGTGCCAGCAGTTGGGACAGGGGGAGTCAGCCCCAGCATTTT | CASSWDRGSQPQHF
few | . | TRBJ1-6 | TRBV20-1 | TGCAGTGCTAGGGAGGGGGGTAATTCACCCCTCCACTTT | CSAREGGNSPLHF
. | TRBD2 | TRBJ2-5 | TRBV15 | TGTGCCACCAGCAGAGGGGCTAGCGGACAAGAGACCCAGTACTTC | CATSRGASGQETQYF
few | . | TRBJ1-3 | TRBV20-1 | TGCAGTGCTAGAATCACGGAACGTTCTGGAAACACCATATATTTT | CSARITERSGNTIYF
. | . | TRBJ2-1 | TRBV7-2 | TGTGCCAGCAGCTCTTCGGCCGGATACTACAATGAGCAGTTCTTC | CASSSSAGYYNEQFF
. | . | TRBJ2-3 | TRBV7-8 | TGTGCCAGCAGCCTAATAAACTTCCCTAGCACAGATACGCAGTATTTT | CASSLINFPSTDTQYF
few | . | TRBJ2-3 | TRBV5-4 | TGTGCCAGCAGGAGAACCCAGCCACCCACAGATACGCAGTATTTT | CASRRTQPPTDTQYF